Below, 17 T cell receptor beta chains from the same sample are listed, as sequenced in a study of shared T cell receptors in the human thymus. TCRdb's copy holds only in-frame clones and misses some; the assay was immunoSEQ multiplex PCR. The sample yields about 710,000 clones, more than 70% seen once. The same specimen was also included in a second study, on human thymus T cells.

Sequencing used thymocytes. Receptors were obtained from a boy younger than two with a congenital heart defect.

The V and J genes are TRBV4-3 and TRBJ1-3, with D uncertain. Germline CDR1 is LGHNA and CDR2 is YSLEER. V lost 0 bases and J lost 0, with 15 bases in between. The CDR3 is 18 amino acids. The CDR3 reads CASSQEEATALSGNTIYF. The CDR3 nucleotides are TGCGCCAGCAGCCAAGAGGAGGCGACGGCTCTCTCTGGAAACACCATATATTTT.

The rearrangement joins TRBV19 to TRBJ1-5; the D is unclear. With 6 bases removed from V and 2 bases from J, the gap between germline ends came to 14 bases. This CDR3 is 15 amino acids long. The V gene's germline CDR1 is LNHDA and CDR2 SQIVND (reference sequence). The CDR3 reads CASSQSRYCNQPQHF. The CDR3 DNA reads TGTGCCAGTAGCCAATCCAGGTATTGCAATCAGCCCCAGCATTTT.

This clone has just one count. The chain uses TRBV6-8 and TRBJ1-1; no definite D call. Trimming cost V 6 bases and J 9 bases, with 14 bases left between them. CDR3 length: 12 residues. Germline V gene sequence: CDR1 MNHGY, CDR2 SAAAGT. The CDR3 DNA reads as TGTGCCAGCAGGGTTAGGGCGGGAAAAGCTTTCTTT. It codes for CASRVRAGKAFF.

The chain combines TRBV5-6 with TRBJ2-1, with D uncertain. There are 12 residues in the CDR3. V gave up 2 bases and J gave up 8 bases, with 8 bases separating them. CDR1 SGHDT and CDR2 YYEEEE come from the germline V gene. Here the CDR3 reads CASSFRAYEQFF. The CDR3 region has the DNA TGTGCCAGCAGCTTTAGAGCTTATGAGCAGTTCTTC. Full variable domain (remainder filled in from reference TRBV5-6 and TRBJ2-1): DAGVTQSPTHLIKTRGQQVTLRCSPKSGHDTVSWYQQALGQGPQFIFQYYEEEERQRGNFPDRFSGHQFPNYSSELNVNALLLGDSALYLCASSFRAYEQFFGPGTRLTVL.

The chain combines TRBV28 with TRBJ2-7; TRBD2 matches at 11 bases. The V gene's germline CDR1 is MDHEN and CDR2 SYDVKM. V was clipped by 6 bases and J by 6 bases; unmatched bases: 28. The CDR3 contains 21 residues. CDR3 in amino acids: CASSLPVREPLAGARAGEQYF. CDR3 sequence (DNA): TGTGCCAGCAGCCTCCCGGTCAGGGAACCACTAGCGGGGGCCCGGGCTGGCGAGCAGTACTTC.

The rearrangement joins TRBV30 to TRBJ2-1; 8 bases are shared with TRBD1. This CDR3 has 14 amino acids. V lost 3 bases and J lost 8; bases outside the gene matches: 9. The germline V gene has CDR1 GTSNPN and CDR2 SVGIG (reference sequence). The CDR3 is CAWRRAGGEDEQFF. CDR3 sequence (DNA): TGTGCCTGGAGGAGGGCAGGGGGCGAAGATGAGCAGTTCTTC.

Only a few counts were recorded for this clone. V is TRBV7-2 and J is TRBJ1-2; 7 bases align to TRBD1. J lost 4 bases, V lost 1 base, and 6 bases had no gene match. Per germline, CDR1 SGHTA and CDR2 FQGNSA. The CDR3 is 15 residues long. In nucleotides, the CDR3 is TGTGCCAGCAGCTTAGTGTGGGACAGTCTCTATGGCTACACCTTC. It codes for CASSLVWDSLYGYTF.

The chain recombines TRBV5-6 with TRBJ2-2; 15 bases map to TRBD2. CDR1 and CDR2 (germline): SGHDT, YYEEEE. The CDR3 covers 17 residues. J lost 5 bases, V lost 4 bases, and 6 bases had no gene match. CDR3 protein: CASSPRTSGRGTGELFF. CDR3 bases: TGTGCCAGCAGCCCGAGGACTAGCGGGAGGGGTACCGGGGAGCTGTTTTTT.

As to this clone: The same CDR3 is also encoded by other DNA sequences in this sample. The chain links TRBV28 to TRBJ1-1; D is unclear. The CDR3 has 14 amino acids. Trimming left V 1 base short and J 0 bases short, with 6 bases between. From germline, CDR1 is MDHEN and CDR2 SYDVKM. The chain's CDR3 is CASSLSRMNTEAFF. Written as DNA, the CDR3 is TGTGCCAGCAGTTTATCTAGGATGAACACTGAAGCTTTCTTT.

In its sample, this clone was seen once. The chain joins TRBV5-1 to TRBJ2-2, with D perhaps TRBD1 (5 bases). The V gene lost 6 bases and the J gene lost 3 bases, with 18 bases spanning the gap. The CDR3 spans 16 residues. CDR1 is SGHRS, CDR2 YFSETQ, per germline. Here the CDR3 DNA reads TGCGCCAGCAACCTAAGGTACGGACACTACACCGGGGAGCTGTTTTTT. Encoded protein: CASNLRYGHYTGELFF.

The chain has TRBV28 and TRBJ2-1, with TRBD2 as a possible D gene (6 bases). V lost 3 bases and J lost 9, with 15 bases in between. The length of the CDR3 is 14 residues. Germline CDR1 is MDHEN and CDR2 is SYDVKM. The CDR3 coding sequence is TGTGCCAGCAGTTTGCACCCGGGAGAGGTTGAGCAGTTCTTC. It codes for CASSLHPGEVEQFF.

To note about this clone: Likely a read error: the CDR3 ends without its conserved phenylalanine or tryptophan. CDR3 in DNA: TGTGCCAGCCGTCATGGGCAGGGGCGGTATGGCTACACCCTC. It encodes CASRHGQGRYGYTL. The chain employs TRBV6-1 and TRBJ1-2, with D maybe TRBD1 (6 bases). Trimming removed 8 bases at V and 5 bases at J, with 18 bases between. The CDR3 is made up of 14 amino acids. The germline CDR1 and CDR2 sequences are MNHNS and SASEGT.

The chain employs TRBV9 and TRBJ1-5; no clear D gene. Germline V CDR1 and CDR2: SGDLS, YYNGEE. V dropped 1 base and J dropped 6 bases, with 8 bases sitting between them. The CDR3 is 13 residues long. Here the CDR3 reads CASSVSAAQPQHF. The DNA of the CDR3 is TGTGCCAGCAGCGTATCGGCGGCTCAGCCCCAGCATTTT.

V gene TRBV7-9 combines with J gene TRBJ2-2; 8 bases map to TRBD1. The CDR3 contains 16 residues. The V gene end was trimmed by 2 bases and the J gene end by 4 bases; junction bases not matched to a gene: 6. Germline CDR1 is SEHNR and CDR2 is FQNEAQ (reference sequence). Here the CDR3 reads CASSLPGGYGTGELFF. CDR3 coding DNA: TGTGCCAGCAGCTTACCAGGGGGCTATGGCACCGGGGAGCTGTTTTTT.

This clone appeared once. This chain connects TRBV27 to TRBJ2-3; D uncertain. Germline assignment: CDR1 MNHEY and CDR2 SMNVEV (reference sequence). V was cut by 4 bases and J by 1 base, with 3 bases left in between. The length of the CDR3 is 12 residues. For the CDR3, the DNA is TGTGCCAGCAGTTCAGGCACAGATACGCAGTATTTT. As protein: CASSSGTDTQYF.

The chain is built from TRBV28 and TRBJ2-5, with D possibly matching TRBD1 (6 bases). Looked up from germline, CDR1 is MDHEN and CDR2 is SYDVKM. The germline V and J ends were trimmed by 8 bases and 4 bases, with 17 bases remaining between them. This CDR3 spans 14 amino acids. CDR3 bases: TGTGCCAGCTCTCTATTCCAGGGGCCAGAGACCCAGTACTTC. This encodes CASSLFQGPETQYF.

The DNA for the CDR3 is TGTGCCAGCAGTTCCTACAGGGGTGGCAATCAGCCCCAGCATTTT. It encodes CASSSYRGGNQPQHF. The chain carries TRBV6-1 and TRBJ1-5, with 7 bases identical to TRBD1. Germline V CDR1 and CDR2: MNHNS, SASEGT. Losses at the gene ends were 5 bases for V and 2 bases for J; bases not matched to a gene: 6. The CDR3 has 15 residues.